This TCR beta chain was retrieved from a study of monozygotic twins with inflammatory bowel disease. Notes on the study in general: Heterogeneous immunosuppressive treatment regimens may have introduced variability into patient repertoires. Fewer clonotypes were shared with others by IBD patients than by healthy twins, especially with disease activity.

This CDR3 contains 17 residues. Germline CDR1 reads DFQATT; CDR2 reads SNEGSKA (reference sequence). TCRdb re-called the 5' RACE reads and shows each CDR3 protein once, DNA omitted. The sample has 190,000 or so distinct CDR3 sequences. About this clonotype: Its target is unknown.

Total RNA was isolated from whole blood without T cell sorting. This sequence was found in a human donor with ulcerative colitis or Crohn's disease, or a healthy co-twin of an affected twin (not recorded which). Sequenced sample: blood. The genes are TRBV20-1 and TRBJ2-3; with no DNA, the TCRdb D assignment of TRBD2 cannot be verified. CDR3: CSARDRWTGTAADTQYF.